Listed below are T cell receptor beta chains from one sample, sequenced in a study of shared clonotypes between healthy human individuals. Repertoires were generated with immunoSEQ multiplex PCR, while TCRdb's copy carries only in-frame clones and drops some. The table records over 2 million clones, just under 95% of them present only once. The sequenced sample was naive CD4+ T cells from PBMCs. Receptors were obtained from a man younger than 30 in good health. Some clones in this sample may be carry-over from other donors' samples. Each CDR3 is given with its conserved first and last residue. D genes are given only for firm matches. Expanded clones are given a class, and other clones once, few, many or no size at all.

>-|TRBV7-2|13|TRBJ2-3|-
TGTGCCAGCAGCTCCAGGTACGGGGATACGCAGTATTTT
CASSSRYGDTQYF
>TRBD1|TRBV28|14|TRBJ1-2|-
TGTGCCAGCAGGGGGGACAGGGTTGGCGGTGGCTACACCTTC
CASRGDRVGGGYTF
>TRBD2|TRBV9|17|TRBJ2-1|-
TGTGCCAGCAGCGGCGGACTAGCGGAGAACTCCTACAATGAGCAGTTCTTC
CASSGGLAENSYNEQFF
>-|TRBV28|13|TRBJ2-7|-
TGTGCCAGCGGGACAATGGGTCGGGACGAGCAGTACTTC
CASGTMGRDEQYF
>-|TRBV7-8|12|TRBJ1-2|once
TGTGCCAGCAGCCAACGAATCTATGGCTACACCTTC
CASSQRIYGYTF
>-|TRBV27|13|TRBJ2-7|-
TGTGCCAGCAATCCCTTGAGGGGAGGCGAGCAGTACTTC
CASNPLRGGEQYF
>-|TRBV19|14|TRBJ1-2|-
TGTGCCAGTAGTATTGGTCTTGGGGATTGGGGCTACACCTTC
CASSIGLGDWGYTF
>-|TRBV18|16|TRBJ1-1|once
TGTGCCAGCTCACCAGACTTCGTGGGGGCGACCACTGAAGCTTTCTTT
CASSPDFVGATTEAFF
>-|TRBV7-3|13|TRBJ2-7|-
TGTGCCAGCAGCTTATTGGGGGCAGGCGAGCAGTACTTC
CASSLLGAGEQYF
>-|TRBV20-1|10|TRBJ2-1|once
TGCAGTGCTAGCCCGGGGTACGAGTTCTTC
CSASPGYEFF
>TRBD2|TRBV5-1|16|TRBJ2-2|-
TGCGCCAGCAGCATCCTCGCGGGAGGAAACACCGGGGAGCTGTTTTTT
CASSILAGGNTGELFF
>-|TRBV7-3|14|TRBJ2-3|-
TGTGCCAGCAGCTTAACTGGGATAACAGATACGCAGTATTTT
CASSLTGITDTQYF
>TRBD2|TRBV5-1|17|TRBJ2-3|-
TGCGCCAGCAGCCCCAGTAGCGGGCTTTTTCGGACAGATACGCAGTATTTT
CASSPSSGLFRTDTQYF
>-|TRBV7-2|14|TRBJ2-4|-
TGTGCCAGCAGCTTAAGTGGGGCCCATCGAGCTCAGTACTTC
CASSLSGAHRAQYF
>TRBD1|TRBV19|15|TRBJ1-1|-
TGTGCCAGTAGTAGCCGGGACAGGGGGTTCGCTGAAGCTTTCTTT
CASSSRDRGFAEAFF
>-|TRBV7-8|16|TRBJ1-5|-
TGTGCCAGCAGCCCCCGGATTTGGGGACCTGGTCAGCCCCAGCATTTT
CASSPRIWGPGQPQHF
>-|TRBV27|14|TRBJ2-2|-
TGTGCCAGCAGAAAGGAGAAGAGGACCGGGGAGCTGTTTTTT
CASRKEKRTGELFF
>-|TRBV5-1|14|TRBJ2-3|-
TGCGCCAGCAGCCGTGAGGGTAGAACAGATACGCAGTATTTT
CASSREGRTDTQYF